Sequencing of this T cell receptor beta chain was carried out in a study of CD8+CD57+ T cells in acquired aplastic anemia. Study-level background: Each DNA sample taken from sorted CD4+ and CD8+ cells came to 3.2 ug on average. As sequenced from healthy donors, CD4+ cells averaged about 11 million reads. General study findings and limits: Found in both controls and patients were some 31 CD8+ CDR3 sequences. Patients were compared with controls for CD8+ Simpson's diversity, and no significant difference emerged.

The CDR3 contains 14 residues. Germline assignment: CDR1 LNHDA and CDR2 SQIVND (reference sequence). Trimming removed 9 bases from V and 1 base from J, with 15 bases in between. Genomic DNA, the template, was used for profiling of the TCR beta VDJ and CDR3. TCRdb redid the calling of the reads with MiXCR, one entry per CDR3 protein. The sample records about 81,000 distinct CDR3 sequences, 40% to 55% being singletons. For this clonotype: Its antigen is not identified.

The chain has TRBV19 and TRBJ1-1; D ambiguous. The sequenced material came from sorted CD4+, CD8+, or CD8+CD57+ T cells (not recorded which) from PBMCs. The source of this sequence is a human donor in good health, serving as a control. The CDR3 bases are TGTGCCAGCAGTTCCTATCAGACGAACACTGAAGCTTTCTTT. It is translated as CASSSYQTNTEAFF.